Listed here are 17 T cell receptor beta chains from one sample, sequenced in a study of blood T cell repertoires in COVID-19. Produced via immunoSEQ multiplex PCR; TCRdb's table is partial and in-frame only. The data contain about 480,000 clones, roughly 90% of them singletons. Sample: PBMCs or T cells enriched from blood (not recorded which). The receptors were gathered from a woman in her thirties or forties who had recovered from COVID-19.

The chain uses TRBV15 and TRBJ1-1; 8 nucleotides line up with TRBD1. Germline V gives CDR1 LNHNV, CDR2 YYDKDF (reference sequence). The CDR3 covers 14 residues. The V segment lost 6 bases and the J segment 3 bases; nucleotides outside the gene matches: 6. This CDR3 reads CATRTGAGDTEAFF. CDR3 DNA: TGTGCCACCAGGACAGGGGCGGGGGACACTGAAGCTTTCTTT.

This clone is a singleton in its sample. This chain connects TRBV5-1 to TRBJ2-1, with 11 bases fitting TRBD1. This CDR3 is built from 18 residues. V dropped 2 bases and J dropped 8; count of bases not matched to a gene: 15. CDR1 and CDR2 (germline): SGHRS, YFSETQ. CDR3 loop: CASSFLYPPGQGVDEQFF. CDR3 nucleotides: TGCGCCAGCAGCTTCCTCTACCCGCCGGGACAGGGGGTTGATGAGCAGTTCTTC.

The table lists this clone with a few counts. The rearrangement links TRBV5-6 to TRBJ1-2, with D possibly being TRBD1 (6 bases). Trimming left V 5 bases short and J 4 bases short, with 12 bases between. Germline CDR1 and CDR2: SGHDT and YYEEEE. The CDR3 sequence is 13 residues long. The chain's CDR3 is CASSDTGTYGYTF. As DNA, the CDR3 is TGTGCCAGCAGTGATACAGGGACCTATGGCTACACCTTC. The variable domain in full, with the rest retrieved from reference TRBV5-6 and TRBJ1-2, is DAGVTQSPTHLIKTRGQQVTLRCSPKSGHDTVSWYQQALGQGPQFIFQYYEEEERQRGNFPDRFSGHQFPNYSSELNVNALLLGDSALYLCASSDTGTYGYTFGSGTRLTVV.

The chain carries TRBV7-2 and TRBJ1-1; weak D call: TRBD1 (6 bases). There are 15 residues in the CDR3. Germline-derived CDR1 and CDR2 are SGHTA and FQGNSA. V was clipped by 1 base and J by 1 base, with 10 bases between them. Here the CDR3 DNA reads TGTGCCAGCAGCTTAGAGGACAGCCCGAACACTGAAGCTTTCTTT. Translated: CASSLEDSPNTEAFF.

The V gene is TRBV7-2, the J gene TRBJ2-2, with D maybe TRBD1 (5 bases). V dropped 7 bases and J dropped 5 bases, with 17 bases sitting between them. CDR3 size: 15 residues. Germline V gives CDR1 SGHTA, CDR2 FQGNSA. CDR3 in amino acids: CASNKTETRTGELFF. The CDR3 bases are TGTGCCAGCAACAAGACAGAAACCCGGACCGGGGAGCTGTTTTTT.

The rearrangement joins TRBV5-5 to TRBJ1-2; D unclear. The CDR3 runs 15 residues. Trimming left V 0 bases short and J 0 bases short, with 9 bases between. The germline V gene encodes CDR1 SGHKS and CDR2 YYEKEE (reference sequence). For the CDR3, the DNA is TGTGCCAGCAGCTTGGAGCGGGTTACTAACTATGGCTACACCTTC. Translation gives CASSLERVTNYGYTF.

V usage is TRBV7-2 and J usage is TRBJ2-2, with 8 bases identical to TRBD2. After removal of 2 bases from V and 1 base from J, the junction contained 0 bases not matched to a gene. Germline lookup yields CDR1 SGHTA and CDR2 FQGNSA. The CDR3 is 15 residues long. Here the CDR3 reads CASSLSGRNTGELFF. The CDR3 DNA reads TGTGCCAGCAGCTTAAGCGGGAGGAACACCGGGGAGCTGTTTTTT.

The CDR3 DNA reads as TGTGCCAGCAGCCCGGGAGGGACTAGCGGGAGGCTGAACACCGGGGAGCTGTTTTTT. This sequence encodes CASSPGGTSGRLNTGELFF. V usage is TRBV7-9 and J usage is TRBJ2-2; 15 bases match TRBD2. In germline, CDR1 is SEHNR, CDR2 FQNEAQ (reference sequence). The CDR3 sequence is 19 residues long. The V gene end was trimmed by 5 bases and the J gene end by 1 base; junction bases not matched to a gene: 8.

V and J are TRBV5-5 and TRBJ1-4, with TRBD1 identical over 7 bases. This CDR3 comprises 13 residues. Germline-derived CDR1 and CDR2 are SGHKS and YYEKEE (reference sequence). The J segment lost 8 bases and the V segment lost 5 bases, leaving 6 bases of the junction unmatched. The CDR3 DNA is TGTGCCAGCAGTAGACAGGGAGGCGAAAAACTGTTTTTT. Encoded protein: CASSRQGGEKLFF.

The chain links TRBV11-3 to TRBJ2-5, with D perhaps matching TRBD2 (5 bases). Trimming stripped 5 bases from V and 3 bases from J, with 19 bases between. CDR1 is SGHNT, CDR2 YENEEA, per germline. The CDR3 sequence is 16 residues long. The CDR3 spells CASSLGAGREKETQYF. In nucleotides, the CDR3 is TGTGCCAGCAGCCTAGGTGCAGGACGGGAAAAAGAGACCCAGTACTTC. Full variable domain (remainder filled in from reference TRBV11-3 and TRBJ2-5): EAGVVQSPRYKIIEKKQPVAFWCNPISGHNTLYWYLQNLGQGPELLIRYENEEAVDDSQLPKDRFSAERLKGVDSTLKIQPAELGDSAVYLCASSLGAGREKETQYFGPGTRLLVL.

The V call is TRBV6-1, the J call TRBJ1-4; the D gene is possibly TRBD1 (6 bases). Trimming removed 5 bases at V and 8 bases at J, with 15 bases between. Germline V gene data show CDR1 as MNHNS and CDR2 as SASEGT. The CDR3 length is 14 residues. The CDR3 coding sequence is TGTGCCAGCAGTAAGGACAGAGGGCAAGAAAAACTGTTTTTT. It specifies CASSKDRGQEKLFF.

The rearrangement uses TRBV10-2 and TRBJ2-5; D might be TRBD1 (5 bases). The germline V gene encodes CDR1 WSHSY and CDR2 SAAADI. The CDR3 length is 11 residues. The CDR3 here is CGKAPGETQYF. The CDR3 coding sequence is TGCGGCAAGGCGCCAGGGGAGACCCAGTACTTC.

Worth noting for this clone: A far larger clone is only one base removed, so a read error is likely. The sample contains more than one DNA sequence encoding this CDR3. V gene TRBV11-2 combines with J gene TRBJ2-3; TRBD2 aligns across 11 bases. Unmatched junction bases numbered 1, after V lost 4 bases and J lost 1 base. The germline V gene has CDR1 SGHAT and CDR2 FQNNGV. CDR3 length: 15 amino acids. The CDR3 coding sequence is TGTGCCAGCAGCTCGGGACTAGCGGGCACAGATACGCAGTATTTT. Its translation: CASSSGLAGTDTQYF.

The chain carries TRBV12-3 or TRBV12-4 and TRBJ2-3; 7 positions agree with TRBD1. This CDR3 has 12 residues. The V segment lost 5 bases and the J segment 7 bases; nucleotides outside the gene matches: 3. CDR3 sequence: CASSPGGNTQYF. The DNA of the CDR3 is TGTGCCAGCAGTCCAGGGGGTAATACGCAGTATTTT.

V usage is TRBV18 and J usage is TRBJ2-4; TRBD1 agrees at 9 bases. Germline V CDR1 and CDR2: KGHSH, LQKENI. V shed 4 bases and J 0 bases; nucleotides not matched to a gene: 7. The CDR3 sequence is 17 residues long. CDR3 nucleotide sequence: TGTGCCAGCTCACAGGGACAGGGCCCCTTAGCCAAAAACATTCAGTACTTC. It encodes CASSQGQGPLAKNIQYF.

The gene calls are TRBV4-2 and TRBJ2-3; tentatively, D is TRBD2 (6 bases). Trimming pared 3 bases from V and 8 bases from J, leaving 12 bases between. Per germline, CDR1 LGHNA and CDR2 YNFKEQ. The CDR3 extends over 13 amino acids. The CDR3 spells CASSQTTSGTQYF. In nucleotides, the CDR3 is TGTGCCAGCAGCCAGACGACTAGTGGTACGCAGTATTTT.

The V call is TRBV6-5, the J call TRBJ2-7; weak D call: TRBD1 (6 bases). The V gene's germline CDR1 is MNHEY and CDR2 SVGAGI. Trimming removed 6 bases from V and 6 bases from J, with 21 bases in between. The CDR3 has 15 amino acids. Here the CDR3 DNA reads TGTGCCAGCAGGATAGGTGTGGGGCTAGGGGGCGAGCAGTACTTC. Protein product: CASRIGVGLGGEQYF.